This TCR beta chain was captured in a study of siplizumab effects on memory and regulatory T cells. The study, taken as a whole, reports: Siplizumab significantly lowered the alloreactive sequences that could be traced to unstimulated CD4+ memory cells. In siplizumab conditions, mappable alloreactive CD4+ clones averaged approximately 69% Treg-derived, against about 27% in controls. Naive T cells, seemingly more diverse than memory cells, seemed major alloresponse contributors. Naive versus memory phenotype went unassigned for roughly 75-97% of proliferating CD4+ or CD8+ clones.

Generated by immunoSEQ multiplex PCR, the TCRdb table keeps only in-frame clones and is missing some. The sample lists tens of thousands of clones; about 90% were seen once. With regard to this clone: Its antigen is undetermined.

Losses at the gene ends were 5 bases for V and 4 bases for J; bases not matched to a gene: 8. The CDR3 covers 15 residues. CDR1 LNHNV and CDR2 YYDKDF come from the germline V gene (reference sequence). The rearrangement joins TRBV15 to TRBJ2-7, with 10 bases identical to TRBD2. Material: CD8+ T cells sorted from blood. The sequence was obtained from a human donor in good health. CDR3 bases: TGTGCCACCAGCGGCGGTAGGGGACTAGCGTACGAGCAGTACTTC. Its protein is CATSGGRGLAYEQYF.